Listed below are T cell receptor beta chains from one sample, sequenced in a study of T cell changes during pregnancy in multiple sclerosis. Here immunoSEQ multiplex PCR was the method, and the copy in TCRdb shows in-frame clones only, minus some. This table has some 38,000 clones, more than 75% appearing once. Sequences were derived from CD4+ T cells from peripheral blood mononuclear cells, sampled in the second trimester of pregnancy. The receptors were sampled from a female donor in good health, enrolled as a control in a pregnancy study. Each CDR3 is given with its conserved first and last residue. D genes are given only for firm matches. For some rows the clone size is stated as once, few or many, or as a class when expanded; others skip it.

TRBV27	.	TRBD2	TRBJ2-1	CASSSPTSGVNEQFF	TGTGCCAGCAGTTCCCCAACTAGCGGGGTAAATGAGCAGTTCTTC
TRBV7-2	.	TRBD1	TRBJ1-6	CASSLEAGGNSPLHF	TGTGCCAGCAGCTTAGAGGCAGGGGGAAATTCACCCCTCCACTTT
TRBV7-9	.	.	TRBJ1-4	CASRRQTNEKLFF	TGTGCCAGCCGCCGTCAGACTAATGAAAAACTGTTTTTT
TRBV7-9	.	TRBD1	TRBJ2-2	CASTLRQGNTGELFF	TGTGCCAGCACATTGAGACAGGGGAACACCGGGGAGCTGTTTTTT
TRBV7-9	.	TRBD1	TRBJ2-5	CASSRLTGGGETQYF	TGTGCCAGCAGCCGGCTGACAGGGGGCGGGGAGACCCAGTACTTC
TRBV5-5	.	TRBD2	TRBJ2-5	CASSSPGGGEGETQYF	TGTGCCAGCAGTTCCCCTGGCGGGGGGGAGGGAGAGACCCAGTACTTC
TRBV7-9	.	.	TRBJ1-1	CASSLRANTEAFF	TGTGCCAGCAGCTTACGAGCGAACACTGAAGCTTTCTTT
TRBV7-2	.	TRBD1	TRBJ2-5	CASSFLGQGETQYF	TGTGCCAGCAGCTTCCTCGGACAGGGTGAGACCCAGTACTTC
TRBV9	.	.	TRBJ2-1	CASSQDPGLRNEQFF	TGTGCCAGCAGCCAGGACCCGGGGTTACGCAATGAGCAGTTCTTC
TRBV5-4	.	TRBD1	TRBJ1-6	CASSSGQGTDSPLHF	TGTGCCAGCAGCTCCGGACAGGGGACCGATTCACCCCTCCACTTT
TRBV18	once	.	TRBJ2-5	CASSPRAGVGETQYF	TGTGCCAGCTCACCACGCGCAGGGGTCGGAGAGACCCAGTACTTC
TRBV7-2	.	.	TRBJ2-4	CASSPPPGKNIQYF	TGTGCCAGCAGCCCCCCCCCAGGGAAAAACATTCAGTACTTC
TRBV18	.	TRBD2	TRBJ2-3	CASSPGLAGGHPDTQYF	TGTGCCAGCTCCCCTGGACTAGCGGGGGGTCATCCGGATACGCAGTATTTT
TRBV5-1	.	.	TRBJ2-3	CASTGGRGGTDTQYF	TGCGCCAGCACCGGGGGGCGCGGGGGCACAGATACGCAGTATTTT
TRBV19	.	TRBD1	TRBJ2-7	CASSIPGQTYEQYF	TGTGCCAGTAGTATCCCGGGACAGACGTACGAGCAGTACTTC
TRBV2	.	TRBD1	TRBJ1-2	CASRGQTSYGYTF	TGTGCCAGCAGGGGACAGACTTCCTATGGCTACACCTTC
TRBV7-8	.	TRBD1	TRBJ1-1	CASSSLTGGAGTEAFF	TGTGCCAGCAGCTCACTGACAGGGGGCGCGGGCACTGAAGCTTTCTTT
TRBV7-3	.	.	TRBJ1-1	CASTDSLGGPAFF	TGTGCCAGCACCGACTCGCTCGGGGGGCCGGCTTTCTTT
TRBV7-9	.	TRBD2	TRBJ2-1	CASSLNLAGGYNEQFF	TGTGCCAGCAGCTTAAACTTAGCGGGGGGCTACAATGAGCAGTTCTTC
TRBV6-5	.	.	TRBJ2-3	CASRPQGRPTDTQYF	TGTGCCAGCAGGCCCCAGGGGCGCCCCACAGATACGCAGTATTTT
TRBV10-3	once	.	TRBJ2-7	CAISESIEGRVQYF	TGTGCCATCAGTGAGTCAATTGAGGGTAGGGTGCAGTACTTC
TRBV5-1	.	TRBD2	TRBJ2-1	CASSLQTSGGGYEQFF	TGCGCCAGCAGCCTACAAACTAGCGGGGGAGGGTATGAGCAGTTCTTC
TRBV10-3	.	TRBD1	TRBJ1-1	CAIGGTGKTEAFF	TGTGCCATCGGGGGGACAGGGAAGACTGAAGCTTTCTTT
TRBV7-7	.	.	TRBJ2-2	CASTQSGSNTGELFF	TGTGCTAGCACCCAATCAGGGTCGAACACCGGGGAGCTGTTTTTT
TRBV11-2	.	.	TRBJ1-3	CASSFGSRISMSGNTIYF	TGTGCCAGCAGCTTTGGGAGCAGGATCTCGATGTCTGGAAACACCATATATTTT
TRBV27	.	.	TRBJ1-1	CASSLLPGMNTEAFF	TGTGCCAGCAGTTTATTACCAGGAATGAACACTGAAGCTTTCTTT
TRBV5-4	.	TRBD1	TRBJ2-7	CASSWTGDGEQYF	TGTGCCAGCAGCTGGACAGGGGACGGCGAGCAGTACTTC
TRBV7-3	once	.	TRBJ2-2	CASSLSRSGELFF	TGTGCCAGCAGCCTATCGAGGTCCGGGGAGCTGTTTTTT
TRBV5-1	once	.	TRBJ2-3	CASTAAFRGTDTQYF	TGCGCCAGCACGGCGGCCTTTCGAGGCACAGATACGCAGTATTTT
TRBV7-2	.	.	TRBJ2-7	CASSLASDGFYEQYF	TGTGCCAGCAGCTTAGCGTCAGACGGGTTCTACGAGCAGTACTTC
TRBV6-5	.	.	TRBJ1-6	CASSYGSRAGSPLHF	TGTGCCAGCAGTTACGGGTCCAGGGCCGGGTCACCCCTCCACTTT
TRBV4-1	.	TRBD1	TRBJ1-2	CASSQVRPGQEGPTYGYTF	TGCGCCAGCAGCCAAGTCCGTCCGGGACAGGAGGGGCCAACCTATGGCTACACCTTC
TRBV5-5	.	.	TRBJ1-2	CASSSFRGADGYTF	TGTGCCAGCAGCTCTTTTCGGGGGGCGGATGGCTACACCTTC
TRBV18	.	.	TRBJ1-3	CASSNRTGNTIYF	TGTGCCAGCTCAAACAGGACTGGAAACACCATATATTTT
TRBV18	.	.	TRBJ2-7	CASSPNTYEQYF	TGTGCCAGCTCACCAAACACCTACGAGCAGTACTTC
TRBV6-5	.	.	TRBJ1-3	CASSYSGADSGNTIYF	TGTGCCAGCAGTTATTCAGGGGCCGACTCTGGAAACACCATATATTTT
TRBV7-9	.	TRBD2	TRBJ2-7	CASSLGTPGGLYEQYF	TGTGCCAGCAGCTTAGGGACACCGGGGGGGCTCTACGAGCAGTACTTC
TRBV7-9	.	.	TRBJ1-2	CASSPPGSAGGGYTF	TGTGCCAGCAGTCCTCCTGGTTCTGCGGGCGGTGGCTACACCTTC
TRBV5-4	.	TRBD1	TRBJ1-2	CASSLTQGGGYTF	TGTGCCAGCAGCTTGACACAGGGGGGCGGCTACACCTTC
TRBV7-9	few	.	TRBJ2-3	CASSLSGSSTDTQYF	TGTGCCAGCAGCTTATCGGGATCTAGCACAGATACGCAGTATTTT
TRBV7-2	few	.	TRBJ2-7	CASSSPVVYEQYF	TGTGCCAGCAGCTCGCCGGTGGTATACGAGCAGTACTTC
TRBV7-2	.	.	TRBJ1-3	CASSLGSFSGNTIYF	TGTGCCAGCAGCTTGGGTAGCTTTTCTGGAAACACCATATATTTT
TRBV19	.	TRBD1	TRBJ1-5	CASSVRGSQPQHF	TGTGCCAGTAGTGTCAGGGGGAGCCAGCCCCAGCATTTT
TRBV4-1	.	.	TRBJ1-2	CASRNPLQALAYGYTF	TGCGCCAGCCGAAACCCCTTGCAAGCTCTTGCCTATGGCTACACCTTC
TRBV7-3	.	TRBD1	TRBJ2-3	CASSPRTGPGADTQYF	TGTGCCAGCAGCCCTCGGACAGGGCCTGGAGCAGATACGCAGTATTTT
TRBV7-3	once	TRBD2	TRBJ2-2	CASSEPGTIVGELFF	TGTGCCAGCAGCGAACCCGGGACTATAGTCGGGGAGCTGTTTTTT
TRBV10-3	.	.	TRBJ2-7	CAISERGTYEQYF	TGTGCCATCAGTGAACGCGGGACCTACGAGCAGTACTTC